This T cell receptor beta chain stems from a study of cytomegalovirus exposure and HLA in healthy donors. This clone came up a few times. This CDR3 is 16 amino acids long. Germline V gene sequence: CDR1 SGDLS, CDR2 YYNGEE. V was trimmed by 1 base and J by 2 bases, leaving 10 bases between them. PCR was performed using 60 Vbeta and 13 Jbeta primers. Only in-frame clones appear in the TCRdb table, and some are missing; sequencing was by immunoSEQ multiplex PCR. Found here are approximately 140,000 clones, 61% of them singletons; the top ten hold approximately 1.7%. The J gene is TRBJ2-6, the V gene TRBV9, with a possible D match to TRBD2 (6 bases). This receptor was taken from a male donor in good health and CMV-seronegative. Sequences were obtained from PBMCs. CDR3 nucleotide sequence: TGTGCCAGCAGCGTACGAGGAGGGGCTGGGGCCAACGTCCTGACTTTC. This codes for CASSVRGGAGANVLTF.